These 8 T cell receptor beta chains share one sample of origin, sequenced in a study of T cells in localized non-small cell lung cancer. Clones were read by immunoSEQ multiplex PCR, and TCRdb kept only the in-frame ones, dropping some. The repertoire holds about 91,000 clones, with roughly 90% as singletons. The starting material was peripheral blood, obtained before any cancer treatment. These receptors originate from a man aged 40 to 75 with stage I squamous cell lung carcinoma.

V gene TRBV6-5 combines with J gene TRBJ1-2; no firm D call. CDR3 size: 15 residues. Germline V CDR1 and CDR2: MNHEY, SVGAGI. V was clipped by 0 bases and J by 1 base, with 9 bases between them. As DNA, the CDR3 is TGTGCCAGCAGTTACTCTTCAGGATTTAACTATGGCTACACCTTC. Translation gives CASSYSSGFNYGYTF.

CDR3 DNA sequence: TGTGCCAGCAGTTTAGGGGGGAGCCCAGAGAGCTCCTACGAGCAGTACTTC. As protein: CASSLGGSPESSYEQYF. The V call is TRBV27, the J call TRBJ2-7; TRBD2 is a possible D gene (6 bases). V was pared by 2 bases and J by 0 bases, with 17 bases between. Germline V gene data show CDR1 as MNHEY and CDR2 as SMNVEV (reference sequence). This CDR3 is built from 17 residues.

J is TRBJ1-6 and V is TRBV25-1; D possibly corresponds to TRBD1 (5 bases). V was trimmed by 6 bases and J by 5 bases, leaving 14 bases between them. Germline V gives CDR1 MGHDK, CDR2 SYGVNS. The CDR3 has 15 amino acids. This CDR3 reads CASSPSGGNNSPLHF. DNA of the CDR3: TGTGCCAGCAGCCCAAGTGGGGGTAATAATTCACCCCTCCACTTT.

The chain recombines TRBV19 with TRBJ1-2; 7 bases line up with TRBD1. Per the germline V gene, CDR1 is LNHDA and CDR2 is SQIVND (reference sequence). V was clipped by 1 base and J by 6 bases; unmatched bases: 8. This CDR3 contains 15 residues. The CDR3 DNA is TGTGCCAGTAGTATAGCCGCCGACAGGGTCCATGGCTACACCTTC. It specifies CASSIAADRVHGYTF. The variable domain in full, with the rest retrieved from reference TRBV19 and TRBJ1-2, is DGGITQSPKYLFRKEGQNVTLSCEQNLNHDAMYWYRQDPGQGLRLIYYSQIVNDFQKGDIAEGYSVSREKKESFPLTVTSAQKNPTAFYLCASSIAADRVHGYTFGSGTRLTVV.

The chain joins TRBV9 to TRBJ1-6; D is unresolved. There are 14 residues in the CDR3. V was clipped by 3 bases and J by 0 bases, with 4 bases between them. Germline V gives CDR1 SGDLS, CDR2 YYNGEE. The CDR3 sequence: CASSGSSYNSPLHF. As DNA, the CDR3 is TGTGCCAGCAGCGGGAGCTCCTATAATTCACCCCTCCACTTT.

The chain is built from TRBV20-1 and TRBJ2-5; D unclear. Germline V gives CDR1 DFQATT, CDR2 SNEGSKA (reference sequence). Trimming cost V 6 bases and J 5 bases, with 10 bases left between them. The CDR3 loop spans 11 amino acids. The CDR3 region is CSARTSETQYF. For the CDR3, the DNA is TGCAGTGCCCGGACCTCGGAGACCCAGTACTTC.

This rearrangement joins TRBV12-5 to TRBJ1-5; D uncertain. The V gene lost 4 bases and the J gene lost 5 bases, with 12 bases spanning the gap. CDR1 and CDR2 (germline): LGHNT, FRNRAP. There are 14 residues in the CDR3. In nucleotides, the CDR3 is TGTGCTAGTGGTTCGGGGTTGGGCCATCAGCCCCAGCATTTT. It yields the protein CASGSGLGHQPQHF. Supplemented by reference TRBV12-5 and TRBJ1-5, the full variable domain reads DARVTQTPRHKVTEMGQEVTMRCQPILGHNTVFWYRQTMMQGLELLAYFRNRAPLDDSGMPKDRFSAEMPDATLATLKIQPSEPRDSAVYFCASGSGLGHQPQHFGDGTRLSIL.

V and J are TRBV5-1 and TRBJ1-2; D remains ambiguous. The germline V gene encodes CDR1 SGHRS and CDR2 YFSETQ. The CDR3 consists of 15 residues. Trimming pared 4 bases from V and 2 bases from J, leaving 15 bases between. In DNA, the CDR3 is TGCGCCAGCAGCCTCCAGACGGGCGGGAACTATGGCTACACCTTC. Translated: CASSLQTGGNYGYTF.